The 14 T cell receptor beta chains listed next were all sequenced from one sample in a study of T cell repertoires in cytomegalovirus infection. TCRdb redid the calling of the reads with MiXCR, one entry per CDR3 protein. The sample has around 900,000 distinct CDR3 sequences, 30% to 40% seen once; the top ten hold more than 13%. Antigens for these TCRs are unknown. The specimen was cultured CD8+ T cells from PBMCs, collected from culture after CMV antigen stimulation. The receptors originated from a human donor in good health (CMV status not recorded). Some clones in this sample may be carry-over from other donors' samples.

This chain links TRBV4-2 with TRBJ1-1; TRBD1 is a possible D gene (6 bases). Trimming pared 7 bases from V and 1 base from J, leaving 13 bases between. The germline V gene encodes CDR1 LGHNA and CDR2 YNFKEQ. The CDR3 extends over 14 amino acids. CDR3 bases: TGTGCCAGCACCAACAGGGCAGAGAACACTGAAGCTTTCTTT. Translated, it gives CASTNRAENTEAFF.

Only a few counts were recorded for this clonotype. The V call is TRBV7-2, the J call TRBJ2-1; TRBD2 matches at 11 bases. V gave up 5 bases and J gave up 7 bases; unmatched junction bases: 13. Germline lookup yields CDR1 SGHTA and CDR2 FQGNSA. CDR3 length: 17 amino acids. The CDR3 DNA follows: TGTGCCAGCAGCCTCCCGGCGAGGCTAGCGGGGGGAAATGAGCAGTTCTTC. This translates into CASSLPARLAGGNEQFF.

The J gene is TRBJ2-3, the V gene TRBV29-1; tentatively, D is TRBD2 (5 bases). Deletions cut 1 base from V and 0 bases from J, with 5 bases between. Germline V gene data show CDR1 as SQVTM and CDR2 as ANQGSEA. The CDR3 is 13 residues long. CDR3 nucleotides: TGCAGCGTTGAAGGGACTAGCACAGATACGCAGTATTTT. As protein: CSVEGTSTDTQYF.

The chain uses TRBV10-3 and TRBJ1-2; TRBD1 aligns across 10 bases. Germline CDR1 is ENHRY and CDR2 is SYGVKD. Trimming removed 5 bases from V and 4 bases from J; junction bases left unmatched: 10. There are 16 residues in the CDR3. CDR3 coding DNA: TGTGCCATCAGTTCCGGGACAGGGGAGCTAAGCTATGGCTACACCTTC. This codes for CAISSGTGELSYGYTF.

The J gene is TRBJ2-6, the V gene TRBV7-6, with TRBD1 matching 9 bases. V lost 5 bases and J lost 0; bases outside the gene matches: 8. Looked up from germline, CDR1 is SGHVS and CDR2 is FNYEAQ. This CDR3 has 18 residues. Written as DNA, the CDR3 is TGTGCCAGCAGCGCGGGACAGGGAGACTTCTCTGGGGCCAACGTCCTGACTTTC. Its protein product is CASSAGQGDFSGANVLTF.

This clonotype showed up just a few times. The chain has TRBV6-4 and TRBJ2-2, with 7 bases lining up with TRBD1. Trimming at V came to 3 bases and at J to 0 bases, leaving 13 bases not matched to a gene. This CDR3 has 19 residues. Germline V lookup: CDR1 MRHNA, CDR2 SNTAGT. The CDR3 DNA is TGTGCCAGCAGTGAAGGGGGCTCTTTTTCAAATCCGAACACCGGGGAGCTGTTTTTT. Translating gives CASSEGGSFSNPNTGELFF.

The chain links TRBV2 to TRBJ2-7; D gene uncertain. Trimming took off 7 bases at V and 0 bases at J, with 10 bases between the two ends. Per germline, CDR1 SNHLY and CDR2 FYNNEI. The CDR3 is made up of 13 amino acids. CDR3 sequence reads: CASTIRGSYEQYV. DNA of the CDR3: TGTGCCAGCACCATACGCGGCTCCTACGAGCAGTACGTC.

The chain combines TRBV7-8 with TRBJ2-7; perhaps TRBD1 as D (5 bases). The CDR3 length is 14 residues. The germline V gene has CDR1 SGHVS and CDR2 FQNEAQ. The V end was cut by 6 bases, the J end by 2 bases, with 14 bases between. In DNA, the CDR3 is TGTGCCAGCAGTCTCAACCCCAGGGCCTACGAGCAGTACGTC. Translating gives CASSLNPRAYEQYV.

This clonotype was recorded at least ten times. J is TRBJ2-1 and V is TRBV6-1; D is tentatively TRBD1 or TRBD2 (5 bases each). V was trimmed by 6 bases and J by 8 bases, leaving 14 bases between them. The CDR3 loop spans 13 amino acids. Germline V gene sequence: CDR1 MNHNS, CDR2 SASEGT. The CDR3 protein is CASSDPWGYEQFF. The CDR3 region has the DNA TGTGCCAGCAGCGATCCGTGGGGGTATGAGCAGTTCTTC.

The chain uses TRBV19 and TRBJ1-2; 7 bases map to TRBD1. This CDR3 is built from 14 residues. The germline gives CDR1 LNHDA, CDR2 SQIVND (reference sequence). After removal of 6 bases from V and 6 bases from J, the junction contained 10 bases not matched to a gene. The CDR3 is CASSPTGTVHGYTF. Written as DNA, the CDR3 is TGTGCCAGTAGCCCCACCGGGACAGTCCATGGCTACACCTTC.

The chain recombines TRBV2 with TRBJ2-7, with 10 bases fitting TRBD1. The germline V gene has CDR1 SNHLY and CDR2 FYNNEI. The CDR3 is 17 amino acids. After removal of 6 bases from V and 5 bases from J, the junction contained 16 bases not matched to a gene. CDR3 sequence: CASRPDIRDRGLDEQYV. The CDR3 bases are TGTGCCAGCAGGCCCGATATCCGGGACAGGGGACTTGACGAGCAGTACGTC.

This clonotype was seen many times. The rearrangement uses TRBV7-2 and TRBJ1-5; D gene unclear. The CDR3 has 15 amino acids. Per the germline V gene, CDR1 is SGHTA and CDR2 is FQGNSA. V lost 0 bases and J lost 4, with 10 bases in between. This CDR3 reads CASSLAGLGNQPQHF. CDR3 nucleotides: TGTGCCAGCAGCTTAGCAGGGTTGGGGAATCAGCCCCAGCATTTT.

The chain couples TRBV4-3 to TRBJ1-6; D uncertain. V gave up 1 base and J gave up 6 bases, with 10 bases separating them. Germline-derived CDR1 and CDR2 are LGHNA and YSLEER. The CDR3 consists of 15 residues. CDR3 nucleotide sequence: TGCGCCAGCAGCCAAGGACCCGATCTTAATTCACCCCTCCACTTT. Translating it yields CASSQGPDLNSPLHF.

In regard to this clonotype: Germline and junction disagree at one end, which may indicate a read error. This CDR3 reads CASSTGGTDSKAF. The CDR3 DNA reads as TGTGCCAGCAGTACCGGTGGGACGGACAGTAAGGCCTTC. The chain carries TRBV27 and TRBJ1-2; a weak D match, TRBD1 (6 bases). The germline CDR1 and CDR2 sequences are MNHEY and SMNVEV (reference sequence). The CDR3 extends over 13 amino acids.